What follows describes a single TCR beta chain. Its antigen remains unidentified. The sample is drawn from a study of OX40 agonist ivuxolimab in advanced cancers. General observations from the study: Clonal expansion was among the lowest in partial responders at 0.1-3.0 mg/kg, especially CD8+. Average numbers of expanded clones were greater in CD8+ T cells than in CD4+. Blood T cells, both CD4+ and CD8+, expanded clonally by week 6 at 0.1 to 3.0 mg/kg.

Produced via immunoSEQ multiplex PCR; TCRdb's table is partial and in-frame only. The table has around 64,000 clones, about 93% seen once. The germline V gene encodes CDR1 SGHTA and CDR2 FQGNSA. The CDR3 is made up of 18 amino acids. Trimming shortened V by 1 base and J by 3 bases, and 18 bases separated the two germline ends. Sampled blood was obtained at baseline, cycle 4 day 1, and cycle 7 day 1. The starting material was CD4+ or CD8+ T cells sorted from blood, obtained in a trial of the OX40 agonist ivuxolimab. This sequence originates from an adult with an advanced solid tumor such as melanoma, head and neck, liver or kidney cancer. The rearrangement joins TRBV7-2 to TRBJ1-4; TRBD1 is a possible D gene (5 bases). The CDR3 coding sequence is TGTGCCAGCAGCTTAGGCGGGGGATGGCCGGGGGCTAATGAAAAACTGTTTTTT. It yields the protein CASSLGGGWPGANEKLFF.